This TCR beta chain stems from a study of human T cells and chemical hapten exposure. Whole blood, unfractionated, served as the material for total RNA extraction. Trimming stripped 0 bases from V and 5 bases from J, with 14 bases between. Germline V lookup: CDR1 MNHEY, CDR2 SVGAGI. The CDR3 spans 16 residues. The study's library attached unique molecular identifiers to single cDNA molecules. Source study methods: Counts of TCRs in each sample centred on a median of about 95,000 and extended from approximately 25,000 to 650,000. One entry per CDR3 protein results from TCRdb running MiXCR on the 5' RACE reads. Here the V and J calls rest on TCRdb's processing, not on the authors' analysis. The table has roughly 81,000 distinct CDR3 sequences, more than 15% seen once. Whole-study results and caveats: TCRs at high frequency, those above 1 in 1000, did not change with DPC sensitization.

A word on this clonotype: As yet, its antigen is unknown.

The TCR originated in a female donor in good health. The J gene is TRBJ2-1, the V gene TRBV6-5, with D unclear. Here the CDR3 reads CASSYSWLDGDNEQFF. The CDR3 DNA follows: TGTGCCAGCAGTTACTCGTGGCTCGATGGGGACAATGAGCAGTTCTTC.